A selection of T cell receptor beta chains follows, all from one sample in a study of post-analysis software for immune sequencing data. TCRdb itself ran the PCR reads through MiXCR, one entry per CDR3 protein. The sample lists about 800,000 distinct CDR3 sequences, 30% seen once, with more than 0.45% in the top ten. The source material was blood. These receptors came from a girl aged 5 to 17 with multiple sclerosis. The CDR3 runs from the conserved cysteine through the conserved F or W. Each record gives: J gene, V gene, CDR3 length, clone size, D gene, CDR3 DNA, CDR3 protein. D genes are given only for firm matches. A row's size may be missing; if present it is once, few, many or a size class.

j_gene: TRBJ1-5
v_gene: TRBV20-1
len: 12
abundance: NA
d_gene: NA
CDR3nt: TGCAGTGCTTCGACCGGGGGTCAGCCCCAGCATTTT
CDR3aa: CSASTGGQPQHF

j_gene: TRBJ2-7
v_gene: TRBV28
len: 16
abundance: few
d_gene: TRBD2
CDR3nt: TGTGCCAGCAGTTTATTACGGCCGGGACTATCATCCGAGCAGTACTTC
CDR3aa: CASSLLRPGLSSEQYF

j_gene: TRBJ2-1
v_gene: TRBV7-9
len: 18
abundance: NA
d_gene: TRBD2
CDR3nt: TGTGCCAGCAGCTTAGCGCAGGGACTAGCGACTCAGCGGGGTGAGCAGTTCTTC
CDR3aa: CASSLAQGLATQRGEQFF

j_gene: TRBJ2-3
v_gene: TRBV6-1
len: 13
abundance: few
d_gene: NA
CDR3nt: TGTGCCCTCACAGGGGGGGAGACAGATACGCAGTATTTT
CDR3aa: CALTGGETDTQYF

j_gene: TRBJ1-4
v_gene: TRBV18
len: 15
abundance: NA
d_gene: NA
CDR3nt: TGTGCCAGCTCGGTCGGACAGACAACTAATGAAAAACTGTTTTTT
CDR3aa: CASSVGQTTNEKLFF

j_gene: TRBJ2-1
v_gene: TRBV4-1
len: 14
abundance: few
d_gene: NA
CDR3nt: TGCGCCAGCAGCCAAGAATGGGGAGCGGATGAGCAGTTCTTC
CDR3aa: CASSQEWGADEQFF

j_gene: TRBJ1-1
v_gene: TRBV29-1
len: 13
abundance: NA
d_gene: NA
CDR3nt: TGCAGCGTTGATATGGCAGGGGTCGCTGAAGCTTTCTTT
CDR3aa: CSVDMAGVAEAFF

j_gene: TRBJ1-5
v_gene: TRBV20-1
len: 14
abundance: NA
d_gene: NA
CDR3nt: TGCAGTGCTCCTCCCGGAGTAAGCAATCAGCCCCAGCATTTT
CDR3aa: CSAPPGVSNQPQHF

j_gene: TRBJ2-3
v_gene: TRBV2
len: 14
abundance: NA
d_gene: TRBD1
CDR3nt: TGTGCCAGGGGCCTGGACAGGGCCACAGATACGCAGTATTTT
CDR3aa: CARGLDRATDTQYF

j_gene: TRBJ2-5
v_gene: TRBV6-2/TRBV6-3
len: 16
abundance: NA
d_gene: TRBD1
CDR3nt: TGTGCCAGCAGTTACCGCCGGACAGGGATAGGGGAGACCCAGTACTTC
CDR3aa: CASSYRRTGIGETQYF

j_gene: TRBJ2-1
v_gene: TRBV20-1
len: 12
abundance: few
d_gene: TRBD1
CDR3nt: TGCAGTGCTAGTAGACAGGGTGGTGAGCAGTTCTTC
CDR3aa: CSASRQGGEQFF

j_gene: TRBJ2-2
v_gene: TRBV10-3
len: 15
abundance: NA
d_gene: NA
CDR3nt: TGTGCCATCAGACCCGGGTCCGGGAACACCGGGGAGCTGTTTTTT
CDR3aa: CAIRPGSGNTGELFF

j_gene: TRBJ2-1
v_gene: TRBV10-3
len: 15
abundance: NA
d_gene: TRBD1
CDR3nt: TGTGCCATCAATTCGAGACAGGGTCAATTGGATGAGCAGTTCTTC
CDR3aa: CAINSRQGQLDEQFF

j_gene: TRBJ2-2
v_gene: TRBV10-3
len: 14
abundance: once
d_gene: TRBD1
CDR3nt: TGTGCCACCGTACAGGGGGCGCCCACCGGGGAGCTGTTTTTT
CDR3aa: CATVQGAPTGELFF

j_gene: TRBJ2-1
v_gene: TRBV5-5
len: 16
abundance: few
d_gene: TRBD2
CDR3nt: TGTGCCAGCAGCTTGCGGTTCGGGGGGTGGGAAGAGACCCAGTTCTTC
CDR3aa: CASSLRFGGWEETQFF

j_gene: TRBJ2-5
v_gene: TRBV3-1
len: 15
abundance: NA
d_gene: TRBD2
CDR3nt: TGTGCCAGCAGCCCGTTCCGCGGGGGAAGGGAGACCCAGTACTTC
CDR3aa: CASSPFRGGRETQYF

j_gene: TRBJ2-4
v_gene: TRBV28
len: 18
abundance: NA
d_gene: TRBD2
CDR3nt: TGTGCCAGCAGTCCTGGACTAGCGGGAGTTGGTTGGAAAAACATTCAGTACTTC
CDR3aa: CASSPGLAGVGWKNIQYF

j_gene: TRBJ1-1
v_gene: TRBV20-1
len: 12
abundance: many
d_gene: NA
CDR3nt: TGCAGTGCCTCCCAAGCCTACACTGAAGCTTTCTTT
CDR3aa: CSASQAYTEAFF

j_gene: TRBJ2-3
v_gene: TRBV4-1
len: 17
abundance: NA
d_gene: TRBD1
CDR3nt: TGCGCCAGCAGCCAAGATGTTTGGGACAGGGGAGCAGATACGCAGTATTTT
CDR3aa: CASSQDVWDRGADTQYF

j_gene: TRBJ1-2
v_gene: TRBV29-1
len: 12
abundance: few
d_gene: TRBD1
CDR3nt: TGCAGCGTTGACCGGGACAGGCCCCGCTACACCTTC
CDR3aa: CSVDRDRPRYTF

j_gene: TRBJ2-3
v_gene: TRBV18
len: 13
abundance: few
d_gene: NA
CDR3nt: TGTGCCAGCTCACCCTTAGACACAGATACGCAGTATTTT
CDR3aa: CASSPLDTDTQYF

j_gene: TRBJ2-1
v_gene: TRBV28
len: 14
abundance: few
d_gene: NA
CDR3nt: TGTGCCAGCAGTTCCCGTCGCCCGGGAGAGGAGCAGTTCTTC
CDR3aa: CASSSRRPGEEQFF

j_gene: TRBJ2-5
v_gene: TRBV20-1
len: 14
abundance: many
d_gene: TRBD2
CDR3nt: TGCAGTGCTAGAGGGCTAGCGGGACGAGAGACCCAGTACTTC
CDR3aa: CSARGLAGRETQYF

j_gene: TRBJ2-5
v_gene: TRBV10-3
len: 18
abundance: NA
d_gene: TRBD2
CDR3nt: TGTGCCATCAGTGTCGGACTAGCGGTAAAACCGTACCAAGAGACCCAGTACTTC
CDR3aa: CAISVGLAVKPYQETQYF